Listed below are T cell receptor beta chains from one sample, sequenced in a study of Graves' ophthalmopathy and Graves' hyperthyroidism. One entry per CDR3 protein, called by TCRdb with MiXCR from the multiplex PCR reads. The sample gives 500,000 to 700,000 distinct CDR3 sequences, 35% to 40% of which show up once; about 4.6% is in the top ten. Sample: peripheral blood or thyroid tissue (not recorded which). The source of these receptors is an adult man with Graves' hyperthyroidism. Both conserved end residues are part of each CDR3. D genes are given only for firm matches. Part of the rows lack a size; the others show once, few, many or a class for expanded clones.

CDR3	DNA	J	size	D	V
CASSDAGLHRNPNYGYTF	TGTGCCAGCAGCGACGCCGGCCTACACCGTAATCCTAACTATGGCTACACCTTC	TRBJ1-2	many	-	TRBV7-9
CASSLGPTEQFF	TGCGCCAGCAGCTTGGGGCCCACCGAGCAGTTCTTC	TRBJ2-1	-	-	TRBV5-1
CSAVRDTNSPLHF	TGCAGTGCCGTCCGGGACACTAATTCACCCCTCCACTTT	TRBJ1-6	many	-	TRBV20-1
CSATHSGQETQYF	TGCAGTGCTACACATAGCGGTCAAGAGACCCAGTACTTC	TRBJ2-5	once	-	TRBV20-1
CASSLGAGGYYGYTF	TGTGCCAGCAGCTTAGGGGCAGGGGGATACTATGGCTACACCTTC	TRBJ1-2	many	TRBD1	TRBV7-6
CSVSGTVNSYEQYF	TGCAGCGTTTCCGGGACAGTAAACTCCTACGAGCAGTACTTC	TRBJ2-7	few	TRBD1	TRBV29-1
CASSLQAEAFF	TGCGCCAGCAGCTTGCAGGCTGAAGCTTTCTTT	TRBJ1-1	many	-	TRBV5-1
CASSLGLPNTGELFF	TGTGCCAGCAGTTTAGGCCTACCTAACACCGGGGAGCTGTTTTTT	TRBJ2-2	many	-	TRBV12-3/TRBV12-4
CASSLVPELAADTQYF	TGTGCCAGCAGTCTAGTCCCCGAACTAGCGGCGGATACGCAGTATTTT	TRBJ2-3	-	TRBD2	TRBV7-9
CAISDPSRTDTQYF	TGTGCCATCAGTGACCCTTCCAGGACAGATACGCAGTATTTT	TRBJ2-3	few	-	TRBV10-3
CATNRDTSNEQFF	TGTGCTACCAACCGGGACACCTCCAATGAGCAGTTCTTC	TRBJ2-1	-	-	TRBV6-1
CASSPETGTNTEAFF	TGTGCCAGCTCACCCGAGACGGGAACGAACACTGAAGCTTTCTTT	TRBJ1-1	-	-	TRBV2
CASSEQGTGPGELFF	TGTGCCAGCAGTGAACAGGGGACAGGGCCCGGGGAGCTGTTTTTT	TRBJ2-2	many	TRBD1	TRBV2
CASSIGPAAGEETQYF	TGTGCCAGTAGTATAGGACCCGCCGCGGGAGAAGAGACCCAGTACTTC	TRBJ2-5	many	TRBD2	TRBV19
CASSLGQGRNTGETQYF	TGTGCCAGCAGTCTTGGACAGGGGAGGAACACCGGGGAGACCCAGTACTTC	TRBJ2-5	-	TRBD1	TRBV7-3
CASSIARLAGGPLFF	TGTGCCAGTAGTATAGCTCGCCTAGCGGGAGGTCCCCTGTTTTTT	TRBJ2-2	many	TRBD2	TRBV19
CASSPTPGLAGDEQYF	TGTGCCAGCAGCCCAACGCCGGGACTAGCGGGAGACGAGCAGTACTTC	TRBJ2-7	-	TRBD2	TRBV7-3
CASSPITGSTGELFF	TGTGCCAGCAGCCCAATAACAGGAAGCACCGGGGAGCTGTTTTTT	TRBJ2-2	many	-	TRBV5-8
CSARDNRRSTDTQYF	TGCAGTGCTAGAGATAACAGACGGAGCACAGATACGCAGTATTTT	TRBJ2-3	-	-	TRBV20-1
CASRDKNTGELFF	TGTGCCAGCCGGGACAAAAACACCGGGGAGCTGTTTTTT	TRBJ2-2	many	-	TRBV7-2
CASSPRPNLYEQYF	TGTGCCAGCAGTCCACGACCTAACCTCTACGAGCAGTACTTC	TRBJ2-7	many	-	TRBV6-1
CASSLTPSGELFF	TGCGCCAGCAGCTTGACGCCCTCCGGGGAGCTGTTTTTT	TRBJ2-2	many	-	TRBV5-1
CASSKLGQEGIYEQYF	TGTGCCAGCAGCAAGCTGGGACAGGAAGGTATCTACGAGCAGTACTTC	TRBJ2-7	few	TRBD1	TRBV27
CSAHQGAGNEQFF	TGCAGTGCTCATCAGGGGGCTGGCAATGAGCAGTTCTTC	TRBJ2-1	-	TRBD1	TRBV20-1
CSALDRGNTEAFF	TGCAGTGCTTTGGACAGGGGGAACACTGAAGCTTTCTTT	TRBJ1-1	-	TRBD1	TRBV20-1
CVSSLLHTGELFF	TGTGTCAGCAGCTTATTACACACCGGGGAGCTGTTTTTT	TRBJ2-2	-	-	TRBV5-1
CASQTRTGINQPQHF	TGTGCCAGCCAGACCCGGACAGGGATCAATCAGCCCCAGCATTTT	TRBJ1-5	-	TRBD1	TRBV10-3
CASSLGPPETQYF	TGTGCCAGCAGCTTAGGCCCCCCGGAGACCCAGTACTTC	TRBJ2-5	many	-	TRBV7-2
CASSETGVGEKLFF	TGTGCCAGCAGTGAAACCGGGGTGGGCGAAAAACTGTTTTTT	TRBJ1-4	-	-	TRBV2
CSARDTGTGGEKLFF	TGCAGTGCTAGAGACACCGGGACAGGGGGTGAAAAACTGTTTTTT	TRBJ1-4	many	TRBD1	TRBV20-1
CSARVPYSGNTIYF	TGCAGTGCTAGAGTTCCTTACTCTGGAAACACCATATATTTT	TRBJ1-3	many	-	TRBV20-1
CASSRGTGDEKLFF	TGTGCCAGCAGCAGAGGGACAGGGGATGAAAAACTGTTTTTT	TRBJ1-4	-	TRBD1	TRBV11-1
CASSLNTGVNTEAFF	TGCGCCAGCAGCTTGAACACAGGGGTTAACACTGAAGCTTTCTTT	TRBJ1-1	many	TRBD1	TRBV5-1
CASSERVPAYEQYF	TGCGCCAGCAGTGAGCGAGTCCCGGCCTACGAGCAGTACTTC	TRBJ2-7	-	-	TRBV10-2
CASSPMSGSYEQYF	TGCGCCAGCAGCCCGATGTCCGGGTCCTACGAGCAGTACTTC	TRBJ2-7	-	-	TRBV5-1
CAISGRDDSYEQYF	TGTGCCATCAGTGGTAGGGACGACTCCTACGAGCAGTACTTC	TRBJ2-7	many	-	TRBV10-3
CASSLTGGSLSNYGYTF	TGTGCCAGCAGCTTGACAGGAGGCTCACTTTCGAACTATGGCTACACCTTC	TRBJ1-2	few	-	TRBV7-9
CASSLGAGAVRSGYTF	TGTGCCAGCAGCTTAGGGGCAGGGGCGGTTAGGTCTGGCTACACCTTC	TRBJ1-2	once	-	TRBV7-2
CASSLTGTGADTGELFF	TGTGCCAGTAGTCTCACCGGGACAGGGGCGGACACCGGGGAGCTGTTTTTT	TRBJ2-2	few	TRBD1	TRBV19
CASSEEDGVQGPSSGANVLTF	TGTGCCAGCAGTGAAGAGGATGGTGTTCAGGGCCCCAGCTCTGGGGCCAACGTCCTGACTTTC	TRBJ2-6	many	-	TRBV2
CASSSGQGTPEQYF	TGTGCCAGCAGTTCGGGACAGGGAACCCCCGAGCAGTACTTC	TRBJ2-7	many	TRBD1	TRBV6-5
CASGTGGTPDQYF	TGTGCCAGCGGTACAGGGGGCACCCCCGACCAGTACTTC	TRBJ2-5	-	TRBD1	TRBV9
CASSRTITQGPHEQYF	TGTGCCAGCAGCCGGACAATAACACAGGGACCCCACGAGCAGTACTTC	TRBJ2-7	many	-	TRBV7-9
CSSDPPGTGSGYTF	TGCAGTTCAGACCCACCCGGGACAGGGTCTGGCTACACCTTC	TRBJ1-2	many	TRBD1	TRBV20-1
CASSTHQREYTGELFF	TGTGCCAGCAGTACCCACCAGCGGGAGTACACCGGGGAGCTGTTTTTT	TRBJ2-2	few	TRBD2	TRBV12-3/TRBV12-4
CASSEAVGSPLHF	TGTGCCAGCAGTGAAGCAGTGGGATCACCCCTCCACTTT	TRBJ1-6	-	-	TRBV6-1
CASSWDGGPSGYTF	TGCGCCAGCAGCTGGGATGGGGGTCCTAGTGGCTACACCTTC	TRBJ1-2	once	-	TRBV5-1
CASRKSGSSYNSPLHF	TGTGCCAGCAGGAAATCAGGGAGCTCCTATAATTCACCCCTCCACTTT	TRBJ1-6	-	-	TRBV5-4